This T cell receptor beta chain came from a study of PD-1 blockade in mismatch repair-deficient tumors. Study background: Patients had about 13 mismatch repair-deficient cancer types and were previously treated and progressing. Study results and limitations: Tumor-resident clones, often undetectable pretreatment in blood, expanded then contracted after pembrolizumab.

The V and J ends lost 6 bases and 1 base, in that order; junction bases with no gene match: 2. This CDR3 is built from 14 residues. Looked up from germline, CDR1 is LNHDA and CDR2 is SQIVND (reference sequence). The table came from immunoSEQ multiplex PCR; TCRdb's copy has only in-frame clones and leaves some out. The sample yields some 100,000 clones, 65% to 85% seen once. Comment on this clone: As yet, its antigen is unknown.

All patients were mismatch repair deficient, assessed by either PCR or immunohistochemistry. TCRs were sequenced from a few patients responding to pembrolizumab. V usage is TRBV19 and J usage is TRBJ1-4; TRBD1 agrees at 7 bases. The source material was peripheral blood, sampled about eight months after starting pembrolizumab. This clonotype was obtained from an adult with mismatch repair-deficient cancer. CDR3 DNA: TGTGCCAGTAGGGGACAGCTAACTAATGAAAAACTGTTTTTT. Translation gives CASRGQLTNEKLFF.